The 5 T cell receptor beta chains below come from one sample, sequenced in a study. TCRdb reprocessed the 5' RACE reads via MiXCR and lists one record per CDR3 protein. The sample carries around 9,000 distinct CDR3 sequences, 68% recorded once. Sequencing used tumor-infiltrating naive CD4+ T cells sorted from the breast tumor. Subset described: naive CD4+ T cells, CD4+CD45RA+CD25-. The receptor source for this set is a female donor with breast cancer.

This clonotype was observed a handful of times. The chain combines TRBV7-8 with TRBJ2-2; 9 nucleotides agree with TRBD2. The CDR3 extends over 17 amino acids. The J segment lost 7 bases and the V segment lost 3 bases, leaving 12 bases of the junction unmatched. Germline assignment: CDR1 SGHVS and CDR2 FQNEAQ. The CDR3 DNA reads as TGTGCCAGCAGCTTTGGAGGCGGGGGGGCTCGCGGCGGGGAGCTGTTTTTT. Translated, it gives CASSFGGGGARGGELFF.

In this sample, this clonotype turned up a few times. The rearrangement uses TRBV4-1 and TRBJ2-7, with D perhaps matching TRBD1 or TRBD2 (5 bases each). Germline V CDR1 and CDR2: MGHRA, YSYEKL. The CDR3 runs 17 residues. V shed 0 bases and J shed 2 bases, with 17 bases lying between them. Here the CDR3 DNA reads TGCGCCAGCAGCCAAGATCCAAGGGGAGCCCAAACCTACGAGCAGTACTTC. The encoded protein is CASSQDPRGAQTYEQYF.

V is TRBV11-1 and J is TRBJ2-3; the match to TRBD2 covers 8 bases. Germline loops: CDR1 SGHAT, CDR2 FQDESV (reference sequence). The trim removed 4 bases at V and 4 bases at J, leaving 7 bases unmatched. CDR3 length: 15 residues. The CDR3 nucleotides read TGTGCCAGCAGCTATGGACTAGCCGAGGCAGATACGCAGTATTTT. Translated: CASSYGLAEADTQYF.

J is TRBJ2-7 and V is TRBV20-1, with 9 bases lining up with TRBD2. Germline CDR1 DFQATT, CDR2 SNEGSKA (reference sequence). CDR3 size: 13 residues. V was pared by 7 bases and J by 2 bases, with 6 bases of the junction left unmatched. CDR3 sequence: CSGASGVTYEQYF. The DNA for the CDR3 is TGCAGTGGAGCTAGCGGGGTAACCTACGAGCAGTACTTC.

The rearrangement links TRBV12-3 or TRBV12-4 to TRBJ2-5; D is uncertain. The ends were cut back, 5 bases at V and 5 bases at J, with 18 bases in the middle. This CDR3 spans 15 amino acids. The CDR3, as DNA: TGTGCCAGCAGTCTTGGGATGGGTGTGGGGGAGACCCAGTACTTC. This encodes CASSLGMGVGETQYF.